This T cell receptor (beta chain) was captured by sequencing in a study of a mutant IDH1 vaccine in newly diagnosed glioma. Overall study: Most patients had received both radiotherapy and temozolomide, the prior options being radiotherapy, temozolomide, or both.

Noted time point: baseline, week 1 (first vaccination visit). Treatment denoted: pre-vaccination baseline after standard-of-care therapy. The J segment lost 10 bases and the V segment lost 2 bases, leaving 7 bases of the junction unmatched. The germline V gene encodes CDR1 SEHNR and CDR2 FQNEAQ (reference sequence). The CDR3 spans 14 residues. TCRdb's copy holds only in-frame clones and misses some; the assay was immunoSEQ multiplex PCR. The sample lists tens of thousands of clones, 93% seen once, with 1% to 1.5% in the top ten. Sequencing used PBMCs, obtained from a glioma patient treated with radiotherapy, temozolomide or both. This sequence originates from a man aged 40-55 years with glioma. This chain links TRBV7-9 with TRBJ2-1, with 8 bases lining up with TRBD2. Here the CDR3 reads CASSLSPTSGEQFF. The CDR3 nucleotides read TGTGCCAGCAGCTTAAGTCCCACTAGCGGAGAGCAGTTCTTC.